This TCR beta chain was captured by sequencing in a study of T cell changes during pregnancy in multiple sclerosis. Looked up from germline, CDR1 is MRHNA and CDR2 is SNTAGT. Trimming left V 3 bases short and J 3 bases short, with 12 bases between. CDR3 size: 15 residues. The table came from immunoSEQ multiplex PCR; TCRdb's copy has only in-frame clones and leaves some out. The data show about 51,000 clones, with around 93% seen just once and about 2% held by the top ten. This material consisted of peripheral blood, taken in the second trimester of pregnancy. V and J are TRBV6-4 and TRBJ2-1, with a weak D call TRBD2 (5 bases). The clonotype was recovered from a female donor with multiple sclerosis, enrolled in a pregnancy study. The CDR3 DNA sequence: TGTGCCAGCAGTGAAGAGGGTGAAGGCTACAATGAGCAGTTCTTC. Its translation is CASSEEGEGYNEQFF.